The text below deals with one T cell receptor beta chain. As yet, its antigen is unknown. The data stem from a study of CD4+ T cells in melanoma. The CDR3 totals 13 residues. Trimming pared 2 bases from V and 9 bases from J, leaving 11 bases between. Germline CDR1 SEHNR, CDR2 FQNEAQ (reference sequence). Points from the study as a whole: Neoantigen-specific CD4+ T cells in melanoma reportedly had diverse differentiation states. A reported correlation linked neoantigen-specific CD4+ T cells to CD8+, macrophage and B cell function.

Measured with immunoSEQ multiplex PCR; TCRdb has only the in-frame clones, and not every one. This table has some 120,000 clones, roughly 90% appearing once. The V gene is TRBV7-9, the J gene TRBJ2-1; D is unresolved. The sample was peripheral blood. This TCR came from a human donor with melanoma. This CDR3 reads CASSLRAAVEQFF. The CDR3 DNA reads TGTGCCAGCAGCTTAAGGGCCGCGGTTGAGCAGTTCTTC.